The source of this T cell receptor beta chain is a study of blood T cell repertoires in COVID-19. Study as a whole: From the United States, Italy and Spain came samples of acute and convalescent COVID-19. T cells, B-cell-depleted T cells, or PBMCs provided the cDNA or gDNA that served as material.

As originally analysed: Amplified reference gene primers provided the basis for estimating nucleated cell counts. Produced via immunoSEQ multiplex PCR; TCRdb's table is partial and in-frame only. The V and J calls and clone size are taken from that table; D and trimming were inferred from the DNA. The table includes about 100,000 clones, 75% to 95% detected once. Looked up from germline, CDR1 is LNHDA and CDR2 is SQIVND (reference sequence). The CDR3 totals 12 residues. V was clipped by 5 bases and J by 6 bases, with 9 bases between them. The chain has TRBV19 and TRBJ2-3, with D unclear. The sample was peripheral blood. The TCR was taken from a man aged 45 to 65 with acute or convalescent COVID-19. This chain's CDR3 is CASSYVGDTQYF. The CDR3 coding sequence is TGTGCCAGTAGTTATGTCGGGGATACGCAGTATTTT.